Listed below are T cell receptor beta chains from one sample, sequenced in a study of human T cells and chemical hapten exposure. TCRdb analysed the RACE reads with MiXCR anew, one entry per CDR3 protein. The sample contains 80,000 to 100,000 distinct CDR3 sequences, about 9.3% of which appear only once. The sequencing here drew on whole blood, taken in connection with sensitization to the hapten diphenylcyclopropenone (DPC). All receptors derive from a middle-aged woman with alopecia areata. Some clones in this sample may be carry-over from other donors' samples. The CDR3 runs from the conserved cysteine through the conserved F or W. A D gene is named only where the DNA matches it firmly. The listing skips clone size in some rows; elsewhere it reads once, few, many or a size class.

V gene	clone size	D gene	J gene	CDR3 protein	CDR3 DNA
TRBV5-1	many	TRBD2	TRBJ2-2	CASSLTSGSTGELFF	TGCGCCAGCAGTTTAACTAGCGGGAGCACCGGGGAGCTGTTTTTT
TRBV5-1	many	-	TRBJ2-2	CASSSAAGTGELFF	TGCGCCAGCAGCTCGGCGGCGGGCACCGGGGAGCTGTTTTTT
TRBV12-3/TRBV12-4	few	-	TRBJ2-1	CASSFLAVDEQFF	TGTGCCAGCAGTTTCTTGGCGGTCGATGAGCAGTTCTTC
TRBV7-3	-	-	TRBJ1-1	CASSAQPNTEAFF	TGTGCCAGCAGCGCACAGCCAAACACTGAAGCTTTCTTT
TRBV11-2	many	-	TRBJ2-7	CASSFQGLGGEQYF	TGTGCCAGCAGCTTTCAGGGGCTTGGTGGCGAGCAGTACTTC
TRBV18	many	TRBD2	TRBJ2-7	CASSPRREDHEQYF	TGTGCCAGCTCACCACGACGGGAGGACCACGAGCAGTACTTC
TRBV20-1	many	-	TRBJ2-1	CSAIGIPGAHNEQFF	TGCAGTGCTATAGGGATTCCAGGGGCACACAATGAGCAGTTCTTC
TRBV20-1	-	-	TRBJ2-1	CSARDYEYNEQFF	TGCAGTGCTAGAGATTACGAATACAATGAGCAGTTCTTC
TRBV5-6	few	-	TRBJ1-1	CASSWGTQRAFF	TGTGCCAGCAGCTGGGGGACCCAACGAGCTTTCTTT
TRBV18	-	-	TRBJ2-1	CASSPGSLSYNEQFF	TGTGCCAGCTCACCGGGATCCCTCTCCTACAATGAGCAGTTCTTC
TRBV20-1	few	TRBD1	TRBJ2-3	CSAPGQGETDTQYF	TGCAGTGCTCCCGGACAGGGTGAGACAGATACGCAGTATTTT
TRBV27	-	-	TRBJ2-2	CASSFRSPMNTGELFF	TGTGCCAGCAGTTTTCGGTCTCCCATGAACACCGGGGAGCTGTTTTTT
TRBV5-1	few	TRBD1	TRBJ2-2	CASSSYPTGGVAGELFF	TGCGCCAGCAGCTCCTACCCGACAGGGGGTGTTGCCGGGGAGCTGTTTTTT
TRBV29-1	many	-	TRBJ2-2	CSAGVQGNTGELFF	TGCAGCGCCGGGGTTCAGGGTAACACCGGGGAGCTGTTTTTT
TRBV29-1	few	-	TRBJ1-5	CSVVEGNQPQHF	TGCAGCGTTGTAGAGGGCAATCAGCCCCAGCATTTT
TRBV27	-	-	TRBJ2-7	CASSSLGTSWNEQYF	TGTGCCAGCAGTTCCCTCGGGACCTCTTGGAACGAGCAGTACTTC
TRBV6-6	many	-	TRBJ1-5	CASTNQNNQPQHF	TGTGCCAGCACCAACCAAAACAATCAGCCCCAGCATTTT
TRBV5-4	many	-	TRBJ1-2	CASSLTVGYGYTF	TGTGCCAGCAGCTTGACTGTGGGGTATGGCTACACCTTC
TRBV28	many	TRBD1	TRBJ2-7	CASRSKGQGVNGQYF	TGTGCCAGCAGGTCGAAGGGACAGGGAGTCAATGGTCAGTACTTC
TRBV7-9	-	TRBD1	TRBJ2-1	CASSQGQGIYNEQFF	TGTGCCAGCAGCCAGGGACAGGGGATATACAATGAGCAGTTCTTC
TRBV2	-	TRBD2	TRBJ2-7	CVSRGSGYEQYF	TGTGTCAGCCGTGGTAGCGGGTACGAGCAGTACTTC
TRBV28	-	-	TRBJ1-5	CASSSGAGSYQPQHF	TGTGCCAGCAGCTCAGGGGCCGGGTCCTATCAGCCCCAGCATTTT
TRBV18	few	-	TRBJ1-5	CASSQGGFNQPQHF	TGTGCCAGCTCACAGGGCGGATTCAATCAGCCCCAGCATTTT
TRBV5-1	-	-	TRBJ2-3	CASSFGQNTDTQYF	TGCGCCAGCAGCTTTGGGCAGAACACAGATACGCAGTATTTT
TRBV5-8	-	TRBD2	TRBJ2-1	CASSLARLAGASPQYNEQFF	TGTGCCAGCAGCTTGGCCCGTCTAGCGGGAGCGAGTCCACAATACAATGAGCAGTTCTTC
TRBV28	-	-	TRBJ2-1	CASSLGRGEQFF	TGTGCCAGCAGTTTAGGGCGGGGAGAGCAGTTCTTC
TRBV9	-	TRBD2	TRBJ2-3	CASALLAGDTDTQYF	TGTGCCAGCGCCCTACTAGCGGGAGACACAGATACGCAGTATTTT
TRBV7-8	-	-	TRBJ2-2	CASSLEAGRALAGELFF	TGTGCCAGCAGCTTAGAGGCAGGGCGGGCTTTGGCCGGGGAGCTGTTTTTT
TRBV6-5	-	TRBD2	TRBJ2-2	CASSASAGATGELFF	TGTGCCAGCAGCGCTTCCGCGGGAGCCACCGGGGAGCTGTTTTTT
TRBV12-3/TRBV12-4	many	-	TRBJ2-4	CASSRDAQNIQYF	TGTGCCAGCAGCAGGGACGCTCAAAACATTCAGTACTTC
TRBV4-3	-	-	TRBJ2-5	CASSQDLTVQETQYF	TGCGCCAGCAGCCAAGACTTGACGGTACAAGAGACCCAGTACTTC
TRBV12-3/TRBV12-4	many	TRBD2	TRBJ2-3	CAGGLAGSDTQYF	TGTGCCGGCGGACTAGCGGGATCAGATACGCAGTATTTT
TRBV6-6	many	TRBD1	TRBJ1-5	CASSVQGARNQPQHF	TGTGCCAGCAGTGTACAGGGGGCGAGGAATCAGCCCCAGCATTTT
TRBV28	-	-	TRBJ1-5	CASSAPGSQVGAQHF	TGTGCCAGCAGTGCACCCGGGAGCCAGGTGGGGGCCCAGCATTTT
TRBV12-3/TRBV12-4	-	-	TRBJ1-3	CASSINVVSSGNTIYF	TGTGCCAGCAGTATCAACGTGGTGAGCTCTGGAAACACCATATATTTT
TRBV18	-	TRBD2	TRBJ2-1	CASSPNSGLAGINEQFF	TGTGCCAGCTCACCAAACTCCGGACTAGCGGGGATTAATGAGCAGTTCTTC
TRBV6-1	-	TRBD1	TRBJ1-6	CASSEAVNRGLSPLHF	TGTGCCAGCAGTGAAGCAGTGAACAGGGGTCTCTCACCCCTCCACTTT
TRBV7-2	-	-	TRBJ1-5	CASSRQITNQPQHF	TGTGCCAGCAGCAGACAGATTACTAATCAGCCCCAGCATTTT
TRBV20-1	many	-	TRBJ2-7	CSANPEGRVLYEQYF	TGCAGTGCTAACCCCGAGGGACGGGTGCTCTACGAGCAGTACTTC
TRBV9	many	-	TRBJ2-3	CASSVGDTQYF	TGTGCCAGCAGCGTAGGAGATACGCAGTATTTT
TRBV28	few	-	TRBJ1-2	CASSFSGYGYTF	TGTGCCAGCAGTTTCAGTGGCTATGGCTACACCTTC
TRBV29-1	few	TRBD1	TRBJ2-2	CSVPGQPGELFF	TGCAGCGTCCCGGGACAGCCCGGGGAGCTGTTTTTT
TRBV27	many	-	TRBJ1-2	CASSFGRDFGYTF	TGTGCCAGCAGTTTTGGGCGTGACTTTGGCTACACCTTC
TRBV28	many	-	TRBJ1-6	CASSLSRNSPLHF	TGTGCCAGCAGTTTAAGCAGGAATTCACCCCTCCACTTT
TRBV7-3	many	TRBD1	TRBJ1-1	CASRRQGDTEAFF	TGTGCCAGCAGGAGACAGGGGGACACTGAAGCTTTCTTT
TRBV6-2/TRBV6-3	many	-	TRBJ2-7	CASSYFSSYEQYF	TGTGCCAGCAGTTACTTTAGCTCCTACGAGCAGTACTTC
TRBV29-1	-	-	TRBJ2-1	CSVELREGLYNEQFF	TGCAGCGTTGAATTGAGGGAAGGCCTCTACAATGAGCAGTTCTTC
TRBV19	many	-	TRBJ2-1	CASSMDPGGYNEQFF	TGTGCCAGTAGTATGGACCCGGGTGGGTACAATGAGCAGTTCTTC